The source of this T cell receptor (beta chain) is a study of blood T cell repertoires in COVID-19 (dated by TCRdb to between 2020 and 2021). For the wider study: Samples covering the acute and convalescent phases of COVID-19 were provided by collaborators in the United States, Italy and Spain. Samples came from the ongoing ImmuneRACE study (first 160 participants) plus 1,254 subjects from 6 global collaborators. HLA class I and class II types, where available, came from metadata supplied by the sample provider rather than from assay-based typing. The repertoires were made available in a free public database intended to serve as a resource for research on the immune response to SARS-CoV-2. Subjects who had been exposed to COVID-19, were actively infected with it, or had recovered from it provided the deeply sampled blood TCRbeta repertoires that made up the dataset. Sample metadata almost always included a de-identified subject ID, COVID-19 status, age in years and sex. The prospective study material was composed of cDNA or gDNA derived from T cells, B-cell-depleted T cells, or PBMCs. What the authors observed across the whole study: Clinical and demographic metadata were provided uncurated, with the amount varying by source and participant.

From a lookup of the germline V gene (reference sequence), CDR1 and CDR2 are SEHNR and FQNEAQ. The CDR3 holds 15 amino acids from the cysteine to the phenylalanine. Solely the CDR3 DNA is kept, with 45 bases framed from the first base. Trimming takes 5 bases off V and 3 bases off J; junction bases not matched to a gene: 7. Each collaborating institution followed its own protocols to collect whole blood in K2EDTA tubes. Collaborator samples were shipped for TCRbeta analysis as frozen whole blood, isolated PBMCs, or DNA extracted from either sample type. Note on this clone: The target of this receptor is not known. Base quality data are lacking; no much larger clone is found one base away.

TCRbeta CDR3 regions were amplified from genomic DNA by means of the immunoSEQ Assay, a bias-controlled multiplex PCR. The authors processed their data as follows. The number of nucleated cells in each sample was estimated from the amplification of reference gene primers within the assay. To quantify the absolute abundance of each unique TCRbeta CDR3 rearrangement, sequence reads were collapsed and filtered. For each sample, productive Simpson clonality was calculated as the square root of Simpson's diversity index over productive rearrangements. As stored in TCRdb, this immuneACCESS dataset retains in-frame rearrangements with V and J assigned. A fraction of the clones does not appear; measured against another copy, unresolved V genes explain less than half of the discrepancy, and the remainder lacks a known reason. That table furnishes V, J and clone size, whereas the DNA furnished D and trimming. The sample records approximately 180,000 clones, over 60% of which are singletons. Together, the top ten hold about 26% of the sample.

Rearrangement joined TRBV7-9 to TRBJ2-7, and TRBD1 aligns with 10 junction nucleotides. The clonotype comes from a woman in her 70s with acute or convalescent COVID-19. Material for sequencing was peripheral blood. The CDR3 sequence is CASSNRGTGVYEQYF. The DNA sequence follows: TGTGCCAGCAGCAACAGGGGGACAGGGGTCTACGAGCAGTACTTC. Reference TRBV7-9 and TRBJ2-7 genes cover what lies past the CDR3, so the full variable domain is DTGVSQNPRHKITKRGQNVTFRCDPISEHNRLYWYRQTLGQGPEFLTYFQNEAQLEKSRLLSDRFSAERPKGSFSTLEIQRTEQGDSAMYLCASSNRGTGVYEQYFGPGTRLTVT.